This is a list of T cell receptor beta chains from one sample in a study of regulatory T cells in long-lasting Graves disease. In TCRdb, the multiplex PCR reads were re-called with MiXCR into one record per CDR3 protein. The table shows roughly 400,000 distinct CDR3 sequences, with over 20% occurring only once. The sequences come from peripheral blood mononuclear cells (PBMCs), collected when the disease was refractory, from a patient treated with antithyroid drugs. The receptors here all came from a female donor with Graves disease. CDR3s include the opening cysteine and the closing phenylalanine or tryptophan. D genes are given only for firm matches. Only part of the rows carry a size: once, few, many, or a class if the clone is expanded.

NA	TRBJ1-2	NA	TRBV5-6	CASSPLAGSAGYTF	TGTGCCAGCAGCCCACTAGCGGGGTCGGCTGGCTACACCTTC
NA	TRBJ2-7	NA	TRBV28	CASSLWDRTYEQYF	TGTGCCAGCAGTTTATGGGACAGAACCTACGAGCAGTACTTC
NA	TRBJ2-2	NA	TRBV29-1	CSVGQGDGELFF	TGCAGCGTGGGACAAGGGGACGGGGAGCTGTTTTTT
few	TRBJ1-1	NA	TRBV15	CATSRDPGGRAFF	TGTGCCACCAGCAGAGATCCTGGAGGTAGAGCTTTCTTT
NA	TRBJ2-7	TRBD1	TRBV6-9	CASSYRGQYEQYF	TGTGCCAGCAGTTACAGGGGGCAATACGAGCAGTACTTC
many	TRBJ2-7	TRBD2	TRBV12-3/TRBV12-4	CASTRTSDEQYF	TGTGCCAGCACTCGGACTAGCGACGAGCAGTACTTC
many	TRBJ2-7	TRBD1	TRBV2	CASSREGQGDYEQYF	TGTGCCAGCAGTCGGGAGGGACAGGGGGACTACGAGCAGTACTTC
NA	TRBJ2-5	TRBD2	TRBV20-1	CSARDLGLAEGWETQYF	TGCAGTGCTAGAGATTTGGGACTAGCGGAGGGCTGGGAGACCCAGTACTTC
many	TRBJ2-7	NA	TRBV2	CASPGLSTPYEQYF	TGTGCCAGCCCGGGTCTCAGTACCCCCTACGAGCAGTACTTC
NA	TRBJ2-5	TRBD1	TRBV14	CASSHHRGRDQETQYF	TGTGCCAGCAGCCACCACAGGGGCCGCGACCAAGAGACCCAGTACTTC
many	TRBJ2-2	TRBD2	TRBV12-3/TRBV12-4	CASISGRLYPGELFF	TGTGCCAGCATTAGCGGGAGACTATACCCCGGGGAGCTGTTTTTT
few	TRBJ2-2	TRBD2	TRBV9	CASSVSGGGELFF	TGTGCCAGCAGTGTTTCGGGGGGCGGGGAGCTGTTTTTT
NA	TRBJ1-3	NA	TRBV20-1	CSATPGGRGNTIYF	TGCAGTGCTACCCCAGGCGGACGGGGAAACACCATATATTTT
few	TRBJ2-5	NA	TRBV19	CASNKGRTETQYF	TGTGCCAGTAATAAAGGGAGGACGGAGACCCAGTACTTC
NA	TRBJ2-1	TRBD1	TRBV6-1	CASKATGQGMNEQFF	TGTGCCAGCAAAGCAACAGGACAGGGGATGAATGAGCAGTTCTTC
NA	TRBJ1-5	TRBD1	TRBV5-6	CASSPGTAVSSQHF	TGTGCCAGCAGCCCCGGGACAGCCGTCTCATCCCAGCATTTT
many	TRBJ2-4	NA	TRBV27	CASSPRALQNIQYF	TGTGCCAGCAGTCCAAGGGCCCTACAAAACATTCAGTACTTC
few	TRBJ2-1	TRBD1	TRBV12-3/TRBV12-4	CASRSPRGLYNEQFF	TGTGCCAGCAGGAGTCCTAGGGGGCTTTACAATGAGCAGTTCTTC
few	TRBJ2-7	NA	TRBV3-1	CASSQRGNLYEQYF	TGTGCCAGCAGCCAACGCGGGAACCTTTACGAGCAGTACTTC
few	TRBJ1-6	NA	TRBV6-1	CASGNSPLHF	TGTGCCAGCGGGAATTCACCCCTCCACTTT
few	TRBJ2-1	TRBD2	TRBV28	CASRVSGSDEQFF	TGTGCCAGCAGGGTTAGCGGGAGCGATGAGCAGTTCTTC
few	TRBJ2-7	NA	TRBV5-6	CASSWGGAGEQYF	TGTGCCAGCAGCTGGGGGGGGGCCGGCGAGCAGTACTTC
NA	TRBJ1-6	NA	TRBV7-2	CASSLTGRQNSPLHF	TGTGCCAGCAGCTTGACGGGACGGCAAAATTCACCCCTCCACTTT
once	TRBJ2-7	NA	TRBV5-1	CASSGDIDLYEQYF	TGCGCCAGCAGCGGAGACATTGACCTCTACGAGCAGTACTTC
few	TRBJ2-7	NA	TRBV3-1	CASSLLGSTYEQYF	TGTGCCAGCAGCCTCTTGGGGAGTACCTACGAGCAGTACTTC
once	TRBJ1-4	NA	TRBV7-9	CASSPVAVPANEKLFF	TGTGCCAGCAGCCCGGTCGCAGTCCCGGCTAATGAAAAACTGTTTTTT
many	TRBJ1-1	NA	TRBV6-2/TRBV6-3	CASSYDGEEAFF	TGTGCCAGCAGTTATGACGGGGAAGAAGCTTTCTTT
NA	TRBJ1-2	TRBD1	TRBV5-1	CASRSDRGRTNYGYTF	TGCGCCAGCAGGTCGGACAGGGGGCGAACTAACTATGGCTACACCTTC
many	TRBJ1-1	NA	TRBV27	CASSGQGWGMAEAFF	TGTGCCAGCTCGGGGCAAGGCTGGGGGATGGCTGAAGCTTTCTTT
many	TRBJ2-5	NA	TRBV28	CASSFGAETQYF	TGTGCCAGCAGTTTTGGGGCAGAGACCCAGTACTTC
many	TRBJ2-5	TRBD2	TRBV12-3/TRBV12-4	CASRPSRGGETQYF	TGTGCCAGCAGACCATCTAGGGGAGGGGAGACCCAGTACTTC
many	TRBJ2-7	TRBD2	TRBV28	CASRALAGSYEQYF	TGTGCCAGCAGAGCACTAGCGGGAAGCTACGAGCAGTACTTC
many	TRBJ1-5	NA	TRBV2	CASRGIPSNQPQHF	TGTGCCAGCAGGGGGATCCCTAGCAATCAGCCCCAGCATTTT
few	TRBJ2-5	TRBD1	TRBV9	CASSGPTGEMETQYF	TGTGCCAGCAGCGGACCGACAGGGGAAATGGAGACCCAGTACTTC
few	TRBJ2-2	NA	TRBV29-1	CSVEGGIGGPGELFF	TGCAGCGTTGAAGGCGGTATCGGAGGGCCCGGGGAGCTGTTTTTT
many	TRBJ2-2	NA	TRBV6-1	CASRRGTERTGELFF	TGTGCCAGCAGACGCGGGACGGAGCGCACCGGGGAGCTGTTTTTT
many	TRBJ1-1	NA	TRBV28	CATEPGAGVTEAFF	TGTGCCACCGAGCCGGGGGCGGGAGTCACTGAAGCTTTCTTT
many	TRBJ1-2	NA	TRBV28	CASRTGVTGSLYGYTF	TGTGCCAGCCGGACGGGGGTGACAGGTTCGCTCTATGGCTACACCTTC
NA	TRBJ2-7	NA	TRBV6-4	CASGFGRSYEQYF	TGTGCCAGCGGTTTTGGCCGATCCTACGAGCAGTACTTC
many	TRBJ2-5	NA	TRBV18	CASSTNTGRRETQYF	TGTGCCAGCTCCACAAACACAGGGAGGCGGGAGACCCAGTACTTC
few	TRBJ1-2	NA	TRBV20-1	CSARDSPDGRYQSTF	TGCAGTGCTAGAGATTCCCCCGACGGCCGCTATCAAAGCACCTTC
NA	TRBJ2-5	TRBD2	TRBV28	CASSTPGRGTSRKETQYF	TGTGCCAGCAGTACCCCAGGCCGGGGGACTAGCAGGAAAGAGACCCAGTACTTC
many	TRBJ2-3	TRBD2	TRBV20-1	CSAREPSGRLTDTQYF	TGCAGTGCTAGAGAGCCTAGCGGGAGATTAACAGATACGCAGTATTTT
few	TRBJ1-4	NA	TRBV19	CASSSGPKRNEKLFF	TGTGCCAGTAGTTCCGGACCGAAAAGGAATGAAAAACTGTTTTTT
few	TRBJ2-7	TRBD2	TRBV28	CASSGGQPPGTSGSYEQYF	TGTGCCAGCAGTGGTGGACAGCCTCCCGGGACTAGCGGGAGTTACGAGCAGTACTTC
many	TRBJ2-2	TRBD2	TRBV2	CASSPNRGGGITGELFF	TGTGCCAGCAGCCCCAACCGGGGGGGCGGAATCACCGGGGAGCTGTTTTTT
many	TRBJ1-1	TRBD1	TRBV20-1	CSARGDRNTEAFF	TGCAGTGCTAGAGGGGACAGAAACACTGAAGCTTTCTTT
many	TRBJ1-2	NA	TRBV9	CASSVGGHEGYTF	TGTGCCAGCAGCGTAGGGGGGCATGAAGGCTACACCTTC
NA	TRBJ2-1	NA	TRBV7-9	CASSLSLGDNNEQFF	TGTGCCAGCAGCCTTTCTCTCGGGGACAACAATGAGCAGTTCTTC